One and the same sample provided the 22 T cell receptor beta chains below, sequenced in a study of blood T cell repertoires in COVID-19. Sequenced by immunoSEQ multiplex PCR; TCRdb stores in-frame clones only, minus some. The data show around 400,000 clones, around 87% seen once. Sequencing used peripheral blood. The receptors were gathered from a woman in her twenties or thirties with COVID-19, enrolled during active disease.

CDR3 protein: CASSPTSGISYEQYF. CDR3 coding DNA: TGTGCCAGCAGCCCGACTAGCGGGATCTCCTACGAGCAGTACTTC. The chain carries TRBV28 and TRBJ2-7; 11 bases line up with TRBD2. Per germline, CDR1 MDHEN and CDR2 SYDVKM. The ends lost 6 bases at V and 0 bases at J; junction bases unmatched: 4. The CDR3 length is 15 residues.

There are a few counts of this clone. The J gene is TRBJ1-5, the V gene TRBV9; D perhaps matches TRBD1 (5 bases). This CDR3 has 14 residues. V lost 0 bases and J lost 10, with 14 bases in between. Per the germline V gene, CDR1 is SGDLS and CDR2 is YYNGEE. CDR3 nucleotides: TGTGCCAGCAGCGTAGGTCAGGGTCCCTTTCCCCAGCATTTT. Protein: CASSVGQGPFPQHF.

The V and J genes are TRBV5-1 and TRBJ2-1; TRBD2 might be the D (5 bases). V lost 0 bases to trimming and J lost 5 bases, with 9 bases between them. The CDR3 consists of 14 residues. Germline V CDR1 and CDR2: SGHRS, YFSETQ. The CDR3 bases are TGCGCCAGCAGCTTGGGCGGGTTGAACAATGAGCAGTTCTTC. Translating gives CASSLGGLNNEQFF.

V is TRBV25-1 and J is TRBJ2-7; 9 nucleotides align to TRBD1. CDR1 is MGHDK, CDR2 SYGVNS, per germline. J gave up 0 bases and V 3 bases, and 3 bases lay outside the gene matches. The CDR3 sequence is 15 residues long. CDR3 bases: TGTGCCAGCAGTGAGATGGGACAGGGCTCCTACGAGCAGTACTTC. Amino acids: CASSEMGQGSYEQYF.

The chain couples TRBV29-1 to TRBJ2-1, with D tentatively TRBD1 (5 bases). Germline CDR1 SQVTM, CDR2 ANQGSEA. The CDR3 has 14 residues. V shed 6 bases and J shed 1 base, with 13 bases lying between them. DNA of the CDR3: TGCAGCGTCCAGCTAGGGGCTTCCTACAATGAGCAGTTCTTC. Translation gives CSVQLGASYNEQFF.

The rearrangement uses TRBV6-1 and TRBJ2-7; 11 bases are shared with TRBD2. The V segment lost 1 base and the J segment 0 bases; nucleotides outside the gene matches: 5. Germline CDR1 MNHNS, CDR2 SASEGT. The CDR3 totals 17 residues. CDR3 bases: TGTGCCAGCAGTGAAGGGTGGACTAGCGGGTTCTCCTACGAGCAGTACTTC. Translation gives CASSEGWTSGFSYEQYF.

This clone appeared once. CDR3 sequence: CAWSPHRYYNEQFF. CDR3 nucleotides: TGTGCCTGGAGTCCCCATCGGTACTACAATGAGCAGTTCTTC. The chain is built from TRBV30 and TRBJ2-1; D unresolved. CDR3 length: 14 residues. The germline V gene has CDR1 GTSNPN and CDR2 SVGIG (reference sequence). Trimming took off 2 bases at V and 3 bases at J, with 11 bases between the two ends.

The gene calls are TRBV4-1 and TRBJ2-2; the D gene is possibly TRBD2 (6 bases). The CDR3 sequence is 17 residues long. The ends were cut back, 0 bases at V and 6 bases at J, with 17 bases in the middle. Germline CDR1 and CDR2: MGHRA and YSYEKL. The CDR3 spells CASSQDPGVGVAGELFF. CDR3 DNA sequence: TGCGCCAGCAGCCAAGATCCGGGGGTAGGAGTGGCCGGGGAGCTGTTTTTT.

This clone showed up just a few times. The sample has other DNA sequences that encode this CDR3 too. This chain uses TRBV7-2 with TRBJ2-1; D unclear. V lost 3 bases, J lost 2 bases, and 5 bases lay in between. The CDR3 spans 13 residues. CDR1 is SGHTA, CDR2 FQGNSA, per germline. In DNA form, the CDR3 reads TGTGCCAGCAGCTTTGGAGCCTACAATGAGCAGTTCTTC. Its protein is CASSFGAYNEQFF.

The chain uses TRBV18 and TRBJ2-5; 7 bases are shared with TRBD2. The ends lost 5 bases at V and 3 bases at J; junction bases unmatched: 0. This CDR3 contains 12 residues. Per the germline V gene, CDR1 is KGHSH and CDR2 is LQKENI. CDR3 loop: CASSTSEETQYF. For the CDR3, the DNA is TGTGCCAGCTCAACTAGCGAAGAGACCCAGTACTTC.

The chain couples TRBV9 to TRBJ2-1, with 9 bases lining up with TRBD2. The trim removed 4 bases at V and 3 bases at J, leaving 8 bases unmatched. Per germline, CDR1 SGDLS and CDR2 YYNGEE. The CDR3 covers 16 residues. DNA of the CDR3: TGTGCCAGCAGCCCCGGCGGGAGGGACATCTACAATGAGCAGTTCTTC. Translated: CASSPGGRDIYNEQFF.

The chain uses TRBV29-1 and TRBJ2-7, with 9 bases matching TRBD1. The CDR3 has 14 amino acids. With 7 bases clipped from V and 4 bases from J, the junction kept 11 bases outside the gene matches. Germline V CDR1 and CDR2: SQVTM, ANQGSEA. The CDR3 coding sequence is TGCAGCGCCTCCCCGGGACAGGGTAGATACGAGCAGTACTTC. Translating gives CSASPGQGRYEQYF.

This clone was observed a few times. V is TRBV3-1 (or the pseudogene TRBV3-2) and J is TRBJ1-2, with TRBD1 identical over 7 bases. There are 14 residues in the CDR3. V shed 4 bases, J shed 4 bases, and the junction held 6 bases outside the gene matches. Per the germline V gene, CDR1 is LGHDT and CDR2 is YNNKEL (reference sequence). The CDR3 nucleotides read TGTGCCAGCAGCCCTGGGACAGCTGCCTATGGCTACACCTTC. It specifies CASSPGTAAYGYTF.

This chain connects TRBV19 to TRBJ2-2, with 8 positions matching TRBD2. V was pared by 4 bases and J by 5 bases, with 6 bases of the junction left unmatched. The length of the CDR3 is 15 residues. CDR1 is LNHDA, CDR2 SQIVND, per germline (reference sequence). CDR3 nucleotides: TGTGCCAGTAGTAGCTTAGCGGGATGGACCGGGGAGCTGTTTTTT. Translating gives CASSSLAGWTGELFF. Using reference TRBV19 and TRBJ2-2 for the parts outside the CDR3, the full variable domain is DGGITQSPKYLFRKEGQNVTLSCEQNLNHDAMYWYRQDPGQGLRLIYYSQIVNDFQKGDIAEGYSVSREKKESFPLTVTSAQKNPTAFYLCASSSLAGWTGELFFGEGSRLTVL.

This chain connects TRBV20-1 to TRBJ2-7; D gene uncertain. Trimming cost V 6 bases and J 1 base, with 7 bases left between them. This CDR3 is built from 11 residues. From germline, CDR1 is DFQATT and CDR2 SNEGSKA (reference sequence). The CDR3 region is CSASPSYEQYF. CDR3 nucleotide sequence: TGCAGTGCAAGCCCTTCCTACGAGCAGTACTTC.

The chain is built from TRBV10-3 and TRBJ1-2, with 8 bases matching TRBD1. The ends lost 7 bases at V and 1 base at J; junction bases unmatched: 2. Germline CDR1 ENHRY, CDR2 SYGVKD. The CDR3 consists of 13 residues. CDR3 in DNA: TGTGCCATCAACGACAGGGGTAACTATGGCTACACCTTC. Translating gives CAINDRGNYGYTF.

The chain couples TRBV19 to TRBJ2-5; 7 bases fit TRBD1. The CDR3 consists of 14 residues. Germline-derived CDR1 and CDR2 are LNHDA and SQIVND (reference sequence). The V and J ends lost 3 bases and 0 bases, in that order; junction bases with no gene match: 1. CDR3 coding DNA: TGTGCCAGTAGTATCAGGGGGTACCAAGAGACCCAGTACTTC. This codes for CASSIRGYQETQYF.

This clone was counted once. V gene TRBV3-1 (or the pseudogene TRBV3-2) combines with J gene TRBJ1-5; no firm D call. The V end lost 1 base, the J end lost 0 bases, and 4 bases lay between the germline ends. Per the germline V gene, CDR1 is LGHDT and CDR2 is YNNKEL (reference sequence). This CDR3 has 14 amino acids. This CDR3 reads CASSQAVSNQPQHF. DNA for the CDR3: TGTGCCAGCAGCCAAGCGGTTAGCAATCAGCCCCAGCATTTT.

This chain links TRBV5-6 with TRBJ2-1, with 8 bases fitting TRBD1. The J segment lost 0 bases and the V segment lost 4 bases, leaving 3 bases of the junction unmatched. CDR3 size: 15 residues. Germline V gene data show CDR1 as SGHDT and CDR2 as YYEEEE. The CDR3 is CASSLGTGSYNEQFF. The CDR3 DNA sequence: TGTGCCAGCAGCCTGGGGACAGGCTCCTACAATGAGCAGTTCTTC.

The V gene is TRBV4-2, the J gene TRBJ2-5, with TRBD1 identical over 7 bases. The CDR3 contains 16 residues. The J segment lost 1 base and the V segment lost 1 base, leaving 6 bases of the junction unmatched. From germline, CDR1 is LGHNA and CDR2 YNFKEQ. Here the CDR3 reads CASSQGIRTGQETQYF. CDR3 nucleotides: TGTGCCAGCAGCCAAGGTATCAGGACAGGCCAAGAGACCCAGTACTTC.

The V call is TRBV27, the J call TRBJ2-7; 16 nucleotides agree with TRBD2. This CDR3 contains 17 residues. Trimming cost V 6 bases and J 3 bases; bases outside gene matches: 8. CDR1 is MNHEY, CDR2 SMNVEV, per germline (reference sequence). The CDR3 DNA is TGTGCCAGCAGCCCGGGACTAGCGGGAGGGCTAAACTACGAGCAGTACTTC. This codes for CASSPGLAGGLNYEQYF.

The chain employs TRBV27 and TRBJ2-7; the D gene is possibly TRBD2 (6 bases). Trimming stripped 3 bases from V and 8 bases from J, with 8 bases between. There are 11 residues in the CDR3. The germline CDR1 and CDR2 sequences are MNHEY and SMNVEV (reference sequence). The CDR3 coding sequence is TGTGCCAGCAGTTTCGCGGGACAGCAGTACTTC. Amino acids: CASSFAGQQYF.